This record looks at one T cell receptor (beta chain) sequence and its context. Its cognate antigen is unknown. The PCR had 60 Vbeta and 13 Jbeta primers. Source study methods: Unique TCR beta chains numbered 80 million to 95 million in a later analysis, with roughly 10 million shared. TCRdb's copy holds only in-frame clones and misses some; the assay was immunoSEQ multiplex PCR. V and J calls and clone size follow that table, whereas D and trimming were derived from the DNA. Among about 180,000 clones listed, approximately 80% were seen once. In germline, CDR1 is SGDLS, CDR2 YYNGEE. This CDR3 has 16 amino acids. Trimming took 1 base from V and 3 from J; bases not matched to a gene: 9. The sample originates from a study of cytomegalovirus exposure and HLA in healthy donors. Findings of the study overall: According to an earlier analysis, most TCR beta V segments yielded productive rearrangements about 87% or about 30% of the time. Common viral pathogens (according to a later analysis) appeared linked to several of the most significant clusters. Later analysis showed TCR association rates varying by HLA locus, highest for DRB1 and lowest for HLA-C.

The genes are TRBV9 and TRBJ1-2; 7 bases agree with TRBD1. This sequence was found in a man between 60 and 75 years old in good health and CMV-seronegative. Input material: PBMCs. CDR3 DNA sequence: TGTGCCAGCAGCGTACTAGACAGGGCCGACTACTATGGCTACACCTTC. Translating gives CASSVLDRADYYGYTF.